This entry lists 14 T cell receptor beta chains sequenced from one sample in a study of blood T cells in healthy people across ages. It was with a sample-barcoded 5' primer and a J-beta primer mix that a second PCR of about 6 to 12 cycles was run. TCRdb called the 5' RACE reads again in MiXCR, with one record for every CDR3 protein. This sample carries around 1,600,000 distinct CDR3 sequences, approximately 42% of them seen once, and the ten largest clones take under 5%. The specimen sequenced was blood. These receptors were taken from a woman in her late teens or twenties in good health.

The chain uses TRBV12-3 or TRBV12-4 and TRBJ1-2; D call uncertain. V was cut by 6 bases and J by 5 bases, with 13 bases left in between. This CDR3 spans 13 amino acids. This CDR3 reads CASSKAFGYGYTF. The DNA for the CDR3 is TGTGCCAGCAGCAAAGCGTTCGGGTATGGCTACACCTTC.

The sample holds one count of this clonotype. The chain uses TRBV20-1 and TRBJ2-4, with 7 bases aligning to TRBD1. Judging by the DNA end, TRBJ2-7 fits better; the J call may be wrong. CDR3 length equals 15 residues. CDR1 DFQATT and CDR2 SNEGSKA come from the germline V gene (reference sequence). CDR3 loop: CSARDRGQIAYEQYF. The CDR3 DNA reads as TGCAGTGCTAGAGATAGGGGACAGATCGCCTACGAGCAGTACTTC.

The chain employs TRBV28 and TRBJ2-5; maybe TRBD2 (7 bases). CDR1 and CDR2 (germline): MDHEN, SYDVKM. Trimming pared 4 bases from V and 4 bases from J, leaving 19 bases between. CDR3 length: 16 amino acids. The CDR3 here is CASSSRSNREGETQYF. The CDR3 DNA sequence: TGTGCCAGCAGTTCGCGGTCCAACAGGGAGGGAGAGACCCAGTACTTC.

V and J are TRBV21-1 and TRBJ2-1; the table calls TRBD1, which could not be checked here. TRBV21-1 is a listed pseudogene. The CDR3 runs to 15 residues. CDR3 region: CASSEAAPPINEQFF. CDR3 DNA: TGTGCCAGCAGCGAAGCTGCGCCCCCAATAAATGAGCAGTTCTTC.

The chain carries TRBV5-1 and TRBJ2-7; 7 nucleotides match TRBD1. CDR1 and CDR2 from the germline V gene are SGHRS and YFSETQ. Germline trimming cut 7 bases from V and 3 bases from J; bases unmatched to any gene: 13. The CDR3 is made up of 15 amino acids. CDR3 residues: CASGSGQDLFYEQYF. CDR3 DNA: TGCGCCAGCGGCTCCGGACAGGACCTTTTCTACGAGCAGTACTTC.

The CDR3, as DNA: TGTGCCAGCTCACCAATGGGGTTGGGCACTGAAGCTTTCTTT. Translating gives CASSPMGLGTEAFF. V is TRBV18 and J is TRBJ1-1; unclear D gene. Trimming stripped 2 bases from V and 4 bases from J, with 11 bases between. The CDR3 is 14 amino acids. CDR1 is KGHSH, CDR2 LQKENI, per germline.

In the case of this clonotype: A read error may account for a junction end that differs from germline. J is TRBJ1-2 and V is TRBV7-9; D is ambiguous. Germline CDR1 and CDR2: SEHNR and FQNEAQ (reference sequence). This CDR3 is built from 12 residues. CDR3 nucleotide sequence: TGTGCCGGCAGCTTAGGTCCGGATGGCTACACCTTC. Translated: CAGSLGPDGYTF.

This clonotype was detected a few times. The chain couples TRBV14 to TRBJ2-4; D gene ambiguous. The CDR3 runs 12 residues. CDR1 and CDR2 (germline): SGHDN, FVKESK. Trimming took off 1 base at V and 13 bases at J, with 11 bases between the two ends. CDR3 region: CASSQGTARQYF. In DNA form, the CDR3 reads TGTGCCAGCAGCCAAGGAACCGCGCGGCAGTACTTC.

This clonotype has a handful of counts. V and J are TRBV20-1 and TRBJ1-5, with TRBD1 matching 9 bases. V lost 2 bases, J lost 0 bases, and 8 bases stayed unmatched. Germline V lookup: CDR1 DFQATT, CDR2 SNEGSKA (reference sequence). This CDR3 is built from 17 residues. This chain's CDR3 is CSARYPGTGYSNQPQHF. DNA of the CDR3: TGCAGTGCTAGATACCCCGGGACAGGGTATAGCAATCAGCCCCAGCATTTT.

The CDR3 sequence is CSVRLGTGNSPLHF. The CDR3 nucleotides read TGCAGCGTTCGACTCGGGACGGGGAATTCACCCCTCCACTTT. The rearrangement links TRBV29-1 to TRBJ1-6; D perhaps matches TRBD1 (5 bases). The CDR3 has 14 residues. Looked up from germline, CDR1 is SQVTM and CDR2 is ANQGSEA. Deletions cut 5 bases from V and 7 bases from J, with 15 bases between.

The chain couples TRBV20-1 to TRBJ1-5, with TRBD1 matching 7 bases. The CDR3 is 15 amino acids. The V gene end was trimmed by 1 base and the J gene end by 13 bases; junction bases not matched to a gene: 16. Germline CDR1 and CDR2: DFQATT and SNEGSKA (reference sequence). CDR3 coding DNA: TGCAGTGCTAGAGCCCCGACAGGGTTGGGGAGGGATCAGCATTTT. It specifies CSARAPTGLGRDQHF.

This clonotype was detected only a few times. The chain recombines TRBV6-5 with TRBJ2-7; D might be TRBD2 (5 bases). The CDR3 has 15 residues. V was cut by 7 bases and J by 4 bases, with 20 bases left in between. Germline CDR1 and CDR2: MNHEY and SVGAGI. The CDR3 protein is CASTEASRRPYEQYF. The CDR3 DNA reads TGTGCCAGCACAGAGGCTAGCCGACGGCCTTACGAGCAGTACTTC.

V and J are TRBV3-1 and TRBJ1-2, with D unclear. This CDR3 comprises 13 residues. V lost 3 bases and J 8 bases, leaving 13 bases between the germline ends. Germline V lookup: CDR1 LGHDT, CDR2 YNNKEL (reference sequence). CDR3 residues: CASSHPTLGGYTF. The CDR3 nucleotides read TGTGCCAGCAGCCACCCTACTTTGGGAGGCTACACCTTC.

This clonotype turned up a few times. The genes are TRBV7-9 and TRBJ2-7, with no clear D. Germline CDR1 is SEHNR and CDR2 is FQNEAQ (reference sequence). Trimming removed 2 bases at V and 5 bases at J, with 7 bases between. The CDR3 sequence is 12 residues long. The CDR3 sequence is CASSLSTHEQYF. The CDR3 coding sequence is TGTGCCAGCAGCTTAAGCACACACGAGCAGTACTTC.